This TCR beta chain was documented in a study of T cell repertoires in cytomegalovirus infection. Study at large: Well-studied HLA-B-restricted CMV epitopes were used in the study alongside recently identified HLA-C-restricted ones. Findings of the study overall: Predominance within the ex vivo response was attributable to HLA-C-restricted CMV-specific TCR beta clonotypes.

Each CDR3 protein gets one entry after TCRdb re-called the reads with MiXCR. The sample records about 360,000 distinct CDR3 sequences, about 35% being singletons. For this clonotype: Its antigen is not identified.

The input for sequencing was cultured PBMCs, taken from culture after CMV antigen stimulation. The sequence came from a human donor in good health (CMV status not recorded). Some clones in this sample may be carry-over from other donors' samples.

CDR3 in DNA: TGCGCCAGCAGCCAAGATCCGCCAGGAGGGACTCCCGGACAGCCCCAGCATTTT. Protein: CASSQDPPGGTPGQPQHF. This chain links TRBV4-1 with TRBJ1-5, with D possibly TRBD1 on 5 matching bases. Germline CDR1 and CDR2: MGHRA and YSYEKL. The V and J ends lost 0 bases and 7 bases respectively, with 22 bases between them. The CDR3 is 18 residues long.